This is a list of T cell receptor beta chains from one sample in a study of shared clonotypes between healthy human individuals. The data were produced by immunoSEQ multiplex PCR, yet TCRdb's version contains in-frame clones alone and is incomplete. Of approximately 1.5 million clones in the sample, approximately 98% were seen once. Material: naive CD4+ T cells sorted from blood. The receptors shown here come from a man aged 25-45 years in good health. Each CDR3 is given with its conserved first and last residue. The D gene is left open where the match is weak. Size is omitted from some rows. Given values are once, few, many or a class for expanded clones.

clone size: .
D gene: .
J gene: TRBJ1-3
V gene: TRBV11-2
CDR3 DNA: TGTGCCAGCAGCTTAGTTAGGGGGGGCTCTGGAAACACCATATATTTT
CDR3 protein: CASSLVRGGSGNTIYF

clone size: once
D gene: TRBD1
J gene: TRBJ2-2
V gene: TRBV9
CDR3 DNA: TGTGCCAGCAGCGTAGTACCGGGACAGGGGGCAATCGGGGAGCTGTTTTTT
CDR3 protein: CASSVVPGQGAIGELFF

clone size: .
D gene: .
J gene: TRBJ2-2
V gene: TRBV14
CDR3 DNA: TGTGCCAGCAGCCAAGCGTCGGGCAGGGAAGGAACCGGGGAGCTGTTTTTT
CDR3 protein: CASSQASGREGTGELFF

clone size: .
D gene: TRBD1
J gene: TRBJ2-5
V gene: TRBV7-9
CDR3 DNA: TGTGCCAGCAGCCCTCAGACAGGGGGAGAGACCCAGTACTTC
CDR3 protein: CASSPQTGGETQYF

clone size: .
D gene: TRBD2
J gene: TRBJ2-1
V gene: TRBV9
CDR3 DNA: TGTGCCAGCAGCGTTAGCGGGAGGGACGAGCAGTTCTTC
CDR3 protein: CASSVSGRDEQFF

clone size: .
D gene: .
J gene: TRBJ2-2
V gene: TRBV19
CDR3 DNA: TGTGCCAGTAACAGGGTTTCTTCCGGGGAGCTGTTTTTT
CDR3 protein: CASNRVSSGELFF

clone size: .
D gene: .
J gene: TRBJ2-7
V gene: TRBV7-2
CDR3 DNA: TGTGCCAGCAGCTTAGAGGGGGTTAGGGAGCAGTACTTC
CDR3 protein: CASSLEGVREQYF

clone size: once
D gene: .
J gene: TRBJ1-5
V gene: TRBV6-6
CDR3 DNA: TGTGCCAGCAGCTTGAGGACCCCGGGTTTCAATCAGCCCCAGCATTTT
CDR3 protein: CASSLRTPGFNQPQHF

clone size: .
D gene: .
J gene: TRBJ1-5
V gene: TRBV18
CDR3 DNA: TGTGCCAGCTCACTAGACAGACTTTATAGCAATCAGCCCCAGCATTTT
CDR3 protein: CASSLDRLYSNQPQHF

clone size: .
D gene: .
J gene: TRBJ1-5
V gene: TRBV6-1
CDR3 DNA: TGTGCCAGCGGGCCCCATTCATCCAATCAGCCCCAGCATTTT
CDR3 protein: CASGPHSSNQPQHF

clone size: .
D gene: .
J gene: TRBJ2-7
V gene: TRBV18
CDR3 DNA: TGTGCCAGCTCACTTCAGGAATACGAGCAGTACTTC
CDR3 protein: CASSLQEYEQYF

clone size: .
D gene: TRBD1
J gene: TRBJ2-1
V gene: TRBV29-1
CDR3 DNA: TGCAGCACGGGACAGGACCCTTACAATGAGCAGTTCTTC
CDR3 protein: CSTGQDPYNEQFF

clone size: .
D gene: TRBD2
J gene: TRBJ2-1
V gene: TRBV11-3
CDR3 DNA: TGTGCCAGCAGCGCCCGGACTAGCGGGAGGAACAATGAGCAGTTCTTC
CDR3 protein: CASSARTSGRNNEQFF

clone size: .
D gene: .
J gene: TRBJ1-1
V gene: TRBV18
CDR3 DNA: TGTGCCAGCTCCCCGGGGGGCTTTATGAACACTGAAGCTTTCTTT
CDR3 protein: CASSPGGFMNTEAFF

clone size: .
D gene: .
J gene: TRBJ2-6
V gene: TRBV2
CDR3 DNA: TGTGCCAGCTCGGCCAGAAGCTCTGGGGCCAACGTCCTGACTTTC
CDR3 protein: CASSARSSGANVLTF

clone size: .
D gene: .
J gene: TRBJ2-3
V gene: TRBV7-3
CDR3 DNA: TGTGCCAGCAGCTTAAATCCAGGCACAGATACGCAGTATTTT
CDR3 protein: CASSLNPGTDTQYF